A single TCR beta chain is shown here with its context. This record comes from a study of beta chain features in type 1 diabetes. Reverse transcribing all isolated RNA meant expressed TCRB transcripts were sequenced. Sequenced by immunoSEQ multiplex PCR; TCRdb stores in-frame clones only, minus some. Of about 370,000 clones detected, around 16% appear once; the ten largest clones hold approximately 0.019%. V was pared by 7 bases and J by 5 bases, with 18 bases of the junction left unmatched. Germline CDR1 SGHTA, CDR2 FQGNSA. The CDR3 has 17 amino acids. Sequenced sample: naive CD4+ T cells from blood. The chain combines TRBV7-2 with TRBJ2-7; 9 bases agree with TRBD2. The sequence derives from a woman in her late teens or twenties in good health. CDR3 DNA: TGTGCCAGCACCACACCCCTCGGCGGCGGGAGGGCCAACGAGCAGTACTTC. Translated, it gives CASTTPLGGGRANEQYF.